This T cell receptor beta chain is drawn from a study of blood T cell repertoires in COVID-19. Study in general: The analysed material was cDNA or gDNA that came from T cells, B-cell-depleted T cells, or PBMCs.

V was cut by 3 bases and J by 7 bases, with 17 bases left in between. CDR3 length: 16 amino acids. The germline V gene has CDR1 SGHRS and CDR2 YFSETQ. Authors' processing steps: Cell counts per sample came from amplifying reference gene primers. The table came from immunoSEQ multiplex PCR; TCRdb's copy has only in-frame clones and leaves some out. The DNA was the basis for D and trimming; V, J and clone size are from that table. Of approximately 210,000 clones detected, about 90% appear once; the ten largest clones hold approximately 1.2%. This rearrangement joins TRBV5-1 to TRBJ1-6, with D possibly being TRBD1 (6 bases). Sequencing used peripheral blood. The receptor comes from a man under 40 with acute or convalescent COVID-19. The CDR3, as DNA: TGCGCCAGCAGCTCGGAAGTAAACAGGGAAAATTCACCCCTCCACTTT. Its protein product is CASSSEVNRENSPLHF.